Sequencing of this T cell receptor (beta chain) was carried out in a study of blood T cells in healthy people across ages. A remark on this clonotype: The antigen remains unidentified.

After removal of 10 bases from V and 8 bases from J, the junction contained 10 bases not matched to a gene. The germline gives CDR1 MNHEY, CDR2 SVGAGI. The CDR3 extends over 13 amino acids. Findings and caveats of the study: Changes in expanded clonotypes were possibly confounded, as the CMV status of donors was unknown.

A sample-barcoded 5' primer and a J-beta primer mix were used in a second PCR of roughly 7 to 12 cycles. TCRdb itself ran the 5' RACE reads through MiXCR, one entry per CDR3 protein. The sample includes about 640,000 distinct CDR3 sequences, roughly three fifths of them seen just once. The chain employs TRBV6-5 and TRBJ2-1, with TRBD1 matching over 8 bases. The source material was blood. This sequence was found in a man aged 55 to 70 in good health. CDR3 in amino acids: CATKSQGADEQFF. For the CDR3, the DNA is TGTGCCACCAAATCGCAGGGGGCGGATGAGCAGTTCTTC.